Listed below are T cell receptor beta chains from one sample, sequenced in a study of shared T cell receptors in the human thymus. Data came from immunoSEQ multiplex PCR; TCRdb stores just in-frame clones and leaves some out. The repertoire holds approximately 580,000 clones, with around 82% as singletons. This same sample was also taken into another study, of human thymus T cells.

The specimen was thymocytes. Source of these receptors: a boy in the first two years of life with a congenital heart defect. Each CDR3 is given with its conserved first and last residue. The order of the fields is clone size, D gene, J gene, V gene, CDR3 protein, CDR3 DNA. A D gene is named only where the DNA matches it firmly. For some rows the clone size is stated as once, few or many, or as a class when expanded; others skip it.

>.|.|TRBJ2-3|TRBV15
CATSRDPAASSTDTQYF
TGTGCCACCAGCAGAGATCCGGCGGCGTCTAGCACAGATACGCAGTATTTT
>.|TRBD2|TRBJ2-7|TRBV5-1
CASSPRGGNGYEQYF
TGCGCCAGCAGCCCGCGCGGGGGTAATGGATACGAGCAGTACTTC
>few|.|TRBJ2-7|TRBV2
CASSQAGWQESSYEQYF
TGTGCCAGCAGTCAGGCGGGCTGGCAGGAGAGCTCCTACGAGCAGTACTTC
>few|TRBD1|TRBJ1-3|TRBV6-5
CASSGQGRGNTIYF
TGTGCCAGCAGCGGACAGGGAAGGGGAAACACCATATATTTT
>.|TRBD1|TRBJ2-5|TRBV7-3
CASSPRQGSTQYF
TGTGCCAGCAGCCCCCGACAGGGGTCGACCCAGTACTTC
>once|.|TRBJ1-2|TRBV7-9
CASSSGCGPYYGYTF
TGTGCCAGCAGCTCTGGATGCGGGCCTTACTATGGCTACACCTTC
>few|.|TRBJ2-5|TRBV5-4
CASSPSVGQETQYF
TGTGCCAGCAGCCCTAGTGTGGGCCAAGAGACCCAGTACTTC
>.|.|TRBJ2-3|TRBV28
CASSPWERDNLGTDTQYF
TGTGCCAGCAGTCCTTGGGAGCGGGACAACCTTGGCACAGATACGCAGTATTTT
>.|TRBD2|TRBJ2-2|TRBV5-4
CASNEAGPGAGELFF
TGTGCCAGCAACGAAGCGGGGCCGGGGGCCGGGGAGCTGTTTTTT
>.|.|TRBJ2-7|TRBV6-6
CASSYWRESFEQYF
TGTGCCAGCAGTTACTGGAGGGAGTCATTCGAGCAGTACTTC
>.|TRBD2|TRBJ2-7|TRBV10-2
CASKSGGTFYEQYF
TGCGCCAGCAAGTCGGGAGGGACTTTCTACGAGCAGTACTTC
>.|TRBD2|TRBJ2-7|TRBV4-1
CASSQGGLAASYEQYF
TGCGCCAGCAGCCAAGGAGGACTAGCGGCTTCCTACGAGCAGTACTTC
>few|.|TRBJ2-4|TRBV7-9
CASSPATGTLAKNIQYF
TGTGCCAGCAGCCCCGCTACAGGGACCCTAGCCAAAAACATTCAGTACTTC
>once|TRBD2|TRBJ2-7|TRBV5-6
CASSRRLAGHEQYF
TGTGCCAGCAGTCGCCGACTAGCGGGCCACGAGCAGTACTTC
>.|TRBD1|TRBJ1-5|TRBV28
CASRLPPDRGLNQPQHF
TGTGCCAGCAGGCTACCCCCGGACAGGGGACTCAATCAGCCCCAGCATTTT
>.|TRBD2|TRBJ2-2|TRBV13
CASSPTSGRDTGELFF
TGTGCCAGCAGCCCTACTAGCGGGAGGGACACCGGGGAGCTGTTTTTT
>.|TRBD2|TRBJ2-7|TRBV15
CATSRALTSGRYEQYF
TGTGCCACCAGCAGAGCCCTGACTAGCGGGAGGTACGAGCAGTACTTC
>.|.|TRBJ2-2|TRBV30
CACPFRRIGELFF
TGTGCCTGCCCGTTCCGTCGTATCGGGGAGCTGTTTTTT
>.|TRBD2|TRBJ2-7|TRBV27
CASGQTGTSGHEQYF
TGTGCCAGCGGACAGACCGGGACTAGCGGTCACGAGCAGTACTTC
>once|.|TRBJ2-7|TRBV27
CASSSSTPLISSYEQYF
TGTGCCAGCAGTTCCTCGACTCCCCTGATTAGCTCCTACGAGCAGTACTTC
>.|.|TRBJ2-6|TRBV30
CAQGAGAYGANVLTF
TGTGCCCAAGGGGCTGGGGCGTATGGGGCCAACGTCCTGACTTTC
>.|.|TRBJ2-5|TRBV14
CASSQQGPPSRETQYF
TGTGCCAGCAGCCAACAAGGGCCGCCTAGCCGGGAGACCCAGTACTTC
>.|.|TRBJ2-3|TRBV4-2
CASSQGEIGTDTQYF
TGTGCCAGCAGCCAAGGCGAAATCGGCACAGATACGCAGTATTTT
>few|TRBD2|TRBJ2-1|TRBV5-1
CASSSGGRPYNEQFF
TGCGCCAGCAGCTCCGGCGGGAGACCCTACAATGAGCAGTTCTTC
>.|TRBD2|TRBJ2-1|TRBV6-5
CASRLSGRARNEQFF
TGTGCCAGCAGGCTGAGCGGGAGGGCCAGAAATGAGCAGTTCTTC
>.|TRBD1|TRBJ1-5|TRBV10-3
CAISRGQAANQPQHF
TGTGCCATCAGCCGTGGACAGGCGGCTAATCAGCCCCAGCATTTT
>few|TRBD2|TRBJ2-5|TRBV9
CASSVHRQGAFEDASGRKGETQYF
TGTGCCAGCAGCGTCCATCGTCAGGGGGCTTTCGAGGACGCTAGCGGGAGAAAGGGGGAGACCCAGTACTTC
>few|TRBD2|TRBJ2-7|TRBV6-5
CASTEAGGFEQYF
TGTGCCAGCACCGAAGCGGGAGGGTTCGAGCAGTACTTC
>.|TRBD1|TRBJ1-2|TRBV7-9
CASSLSRTGGYGYTF
TGTGCCAGCAGCTTATCGAGGACAGGGGGGTATGGCTACACCTTC
>.|TRBD1|TRBJ1-1|TRBV19
CASSKPDRAEAFF
TGTGCCAGTAGTAAACCAGACAGGGCTGAAGCTTTCTTT
>.|.|TRBJ2-5|TRBV25-1
CASNELGGPGAKETQYF
TGTGCCAGCAATGAATTGGGCGGTCCAGGGGCCAAAGAGACCCAGTACTTC
>.|.|TRBJ2-2|TRBV25-1
CASYHGPAGAGELFF
TGTGCCAGCTACCACGGGCCCGCCGGGGCCGGGGAGCTGTTTTTT
>.|.|TRBJ1-5|TRBV30
CAWSENPTVSNQPQHF
TGTGCCTGGAGTGAGAATCCGACAGTTAGCAATCAGCCCCAGCATTTT
>.|.|TRBJ1-1|TRBV6-6
CASSYSFHGEAFF
TGTGCCAGCAGTTACTCGTTTCACGGTGAAGCTTTCTTT
>.|.|TRBJ1-2|TRBV5-1
CASSPLLQTNYGYTF
TGCGCCAGCAGCCCTCTTCTACAGACTAACTATGGCTACACCTTC
>.|TRBD2|TRBJ2-2|TRBV28
CASSFLLAGDTGELFF
TGTGCCAGCAGTTTCCTACTAGCGGGAGACACCGGGGAGCTGTTTTTT
>.|.|TRBJ2-3|TRBV19
CASSPHRGDTQYF
TGTGCCAGTAGTCCGCACCGGGGGGATACGCAGTATTTT